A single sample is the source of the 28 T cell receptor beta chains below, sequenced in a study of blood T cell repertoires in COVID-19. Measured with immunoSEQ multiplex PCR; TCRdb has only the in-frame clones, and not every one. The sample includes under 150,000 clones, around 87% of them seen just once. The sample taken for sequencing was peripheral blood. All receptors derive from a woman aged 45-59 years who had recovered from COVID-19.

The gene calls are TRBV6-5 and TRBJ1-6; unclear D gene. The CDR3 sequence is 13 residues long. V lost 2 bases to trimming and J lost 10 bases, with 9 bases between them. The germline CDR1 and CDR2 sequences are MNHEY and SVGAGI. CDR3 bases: TGTGCCAGCAGTTACGAGGCCAAATCACCCCTCCACTTT. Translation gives CASSYEAKSPLHF.

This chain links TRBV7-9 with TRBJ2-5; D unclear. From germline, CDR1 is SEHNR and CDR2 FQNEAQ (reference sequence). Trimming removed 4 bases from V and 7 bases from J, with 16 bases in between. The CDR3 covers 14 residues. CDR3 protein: CASSSTPPPGTQYF. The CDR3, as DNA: TGTGCCAGCAGCTCGACCCCGCCCCCAGGGACCCAGTACTTC.

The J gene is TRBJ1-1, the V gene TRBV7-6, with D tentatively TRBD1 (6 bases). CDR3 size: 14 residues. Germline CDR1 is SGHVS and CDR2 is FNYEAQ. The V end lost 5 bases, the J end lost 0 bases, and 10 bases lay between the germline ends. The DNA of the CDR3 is TGTGCCAGCAGCCGAGGACAGCTGAACACTGAAGCTTTCTTT. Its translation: CASSRGQLNTEAFF.

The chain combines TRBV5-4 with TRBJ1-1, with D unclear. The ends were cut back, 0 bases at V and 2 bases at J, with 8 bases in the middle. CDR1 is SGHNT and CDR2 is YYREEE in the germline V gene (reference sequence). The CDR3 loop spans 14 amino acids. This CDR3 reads CASSLGRPNTEAFF. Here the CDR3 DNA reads TGTGCCAGCAGCTTGGGGAGACCTAACACTGAAGCTTTCTTT.

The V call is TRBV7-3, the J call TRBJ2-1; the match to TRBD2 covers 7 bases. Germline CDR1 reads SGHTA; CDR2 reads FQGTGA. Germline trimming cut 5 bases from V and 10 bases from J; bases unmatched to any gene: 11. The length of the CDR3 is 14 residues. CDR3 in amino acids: CASSGGLPFGEQFF. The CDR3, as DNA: TGTGCCAGCAGCGGGGGACTACCCTTCGGGGAGCAGTTCTTC.

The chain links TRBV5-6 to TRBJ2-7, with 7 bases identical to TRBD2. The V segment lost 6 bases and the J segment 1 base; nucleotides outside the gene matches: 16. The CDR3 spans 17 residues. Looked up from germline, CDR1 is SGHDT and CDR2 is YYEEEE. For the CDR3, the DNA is TGTGCCAGCACCGAAAAGATGCCTCTAGCGGAGTCCTACGAGCAGTACTTC. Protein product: CASTEKMPLAESYEQYF.

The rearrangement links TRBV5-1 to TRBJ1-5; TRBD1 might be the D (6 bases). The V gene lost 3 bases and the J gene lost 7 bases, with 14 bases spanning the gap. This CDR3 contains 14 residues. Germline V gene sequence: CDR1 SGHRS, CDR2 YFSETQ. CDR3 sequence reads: CASSWGGGQQPQHF. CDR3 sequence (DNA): TGCGCCAGCAGCTGGGGGGGCGGTCAACAGCCCCAGCATTTT.

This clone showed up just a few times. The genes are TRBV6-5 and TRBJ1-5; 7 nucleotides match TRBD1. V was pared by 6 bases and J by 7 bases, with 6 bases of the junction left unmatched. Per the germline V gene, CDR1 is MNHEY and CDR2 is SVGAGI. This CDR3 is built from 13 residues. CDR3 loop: CASSADRDQPQHF. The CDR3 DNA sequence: TGTGCCAGCAGCGCCGACAGGGACCAGCCCCAGCATTTT.

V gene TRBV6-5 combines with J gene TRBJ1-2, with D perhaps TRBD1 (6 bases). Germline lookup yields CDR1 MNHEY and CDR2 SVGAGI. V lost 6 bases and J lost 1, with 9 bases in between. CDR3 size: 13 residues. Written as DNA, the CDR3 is TGTGCCAGCAGCCTGGGACATAACTATGGCTACACCTTC. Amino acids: CASSLGHNYGYTF.

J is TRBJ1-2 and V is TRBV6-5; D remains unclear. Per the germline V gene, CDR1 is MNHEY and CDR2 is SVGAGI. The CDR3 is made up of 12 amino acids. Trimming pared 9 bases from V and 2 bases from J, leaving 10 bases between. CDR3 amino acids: CASTPGNYGYTF. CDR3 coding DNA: TGTGCCAGTACGCCCGGGAACTATGGCTACACCTTC.

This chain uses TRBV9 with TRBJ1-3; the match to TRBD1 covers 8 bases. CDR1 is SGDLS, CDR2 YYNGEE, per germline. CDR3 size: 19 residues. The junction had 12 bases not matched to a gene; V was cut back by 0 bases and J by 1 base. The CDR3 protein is CASSVEAGGQGYSGNTIYF. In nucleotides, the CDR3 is TGTGCCAGCAGCGTAGAGGCCGGAGGACAGGGATATTCTGGAAACACCATATATTTT.

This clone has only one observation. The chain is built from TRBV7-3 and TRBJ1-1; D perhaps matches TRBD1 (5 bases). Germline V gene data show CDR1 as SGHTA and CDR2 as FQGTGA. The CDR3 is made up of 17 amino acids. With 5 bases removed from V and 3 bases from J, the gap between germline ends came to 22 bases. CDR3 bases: TGTGCCAGCAGCCAACTAGGGAGGTTTCAGGGCGACACTGAAGCTTTCTTT. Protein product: CASSQLGRFQGDTEAFF.

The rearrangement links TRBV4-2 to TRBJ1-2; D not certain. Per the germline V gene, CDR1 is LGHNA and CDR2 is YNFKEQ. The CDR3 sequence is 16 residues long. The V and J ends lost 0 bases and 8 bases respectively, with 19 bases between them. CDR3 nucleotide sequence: TGTGCCAGCAGCCAAGATTTGCTACAGTCTGTTTCGGGCTACACCTTC. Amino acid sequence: CASSQDLLQSVSGYTF.

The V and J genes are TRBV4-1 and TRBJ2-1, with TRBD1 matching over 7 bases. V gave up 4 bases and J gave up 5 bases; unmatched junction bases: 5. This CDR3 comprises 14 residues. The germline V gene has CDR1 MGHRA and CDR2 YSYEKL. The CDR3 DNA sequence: TGCGCCAGCAGCCTCGAGGACAGGCACAATGAGCAGTTCTTC. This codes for CASSLEDRHNEQFF.

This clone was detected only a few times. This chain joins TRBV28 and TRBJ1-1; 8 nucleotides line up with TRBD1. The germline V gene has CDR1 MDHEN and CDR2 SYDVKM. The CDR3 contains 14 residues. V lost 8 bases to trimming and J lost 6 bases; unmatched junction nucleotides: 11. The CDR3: CASWRQGASSEAFF. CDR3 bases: TGTGCCAGCTGGCGCCAGGGGGCGTCATCTGAAGCTTTCTTT.

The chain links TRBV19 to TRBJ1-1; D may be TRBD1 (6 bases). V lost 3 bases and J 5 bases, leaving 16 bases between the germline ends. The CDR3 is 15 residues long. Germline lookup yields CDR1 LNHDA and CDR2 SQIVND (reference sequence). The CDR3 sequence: CASSIPAGAKTEAFF. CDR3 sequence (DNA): TGTGCCAGTAGTATCCCCGCGGGGGCCAAAACTGAAGCTTTCTTT.

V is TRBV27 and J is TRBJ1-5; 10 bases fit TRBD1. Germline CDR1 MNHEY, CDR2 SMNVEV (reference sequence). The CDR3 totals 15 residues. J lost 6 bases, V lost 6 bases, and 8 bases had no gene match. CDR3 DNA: TGTGCCAGCAGGAAGGGGGACAGGGGCGGTCAGCCCCAGCATTTT. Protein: CASRKGDRGGQPQHF.

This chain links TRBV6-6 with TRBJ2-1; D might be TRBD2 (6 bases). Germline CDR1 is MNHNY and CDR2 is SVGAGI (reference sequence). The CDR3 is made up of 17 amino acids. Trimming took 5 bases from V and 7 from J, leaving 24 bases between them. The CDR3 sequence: CASSPYPLREEENEQFF. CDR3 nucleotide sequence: TGTGCCAGCAGTCCCTACCCCTTGAGGGAGGAAGAGAATGAGCAGTTCTTC.

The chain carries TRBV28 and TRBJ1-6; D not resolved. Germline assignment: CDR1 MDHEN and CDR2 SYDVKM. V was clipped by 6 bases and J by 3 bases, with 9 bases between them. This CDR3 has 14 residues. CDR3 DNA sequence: TGTGCCAGCAGGCCACCAGGCTATAATTCACCCCTCCACTTT. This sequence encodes CASRPPGYNSPLHF.

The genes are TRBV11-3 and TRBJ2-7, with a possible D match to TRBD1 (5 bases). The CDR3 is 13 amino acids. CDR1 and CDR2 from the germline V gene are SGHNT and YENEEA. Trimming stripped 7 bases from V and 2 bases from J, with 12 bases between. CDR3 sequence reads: CASNQKGTYEQYF. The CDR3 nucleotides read TGTGCCAGCAACCAAAAGGGGACCTACGAGCAGTACTTC.

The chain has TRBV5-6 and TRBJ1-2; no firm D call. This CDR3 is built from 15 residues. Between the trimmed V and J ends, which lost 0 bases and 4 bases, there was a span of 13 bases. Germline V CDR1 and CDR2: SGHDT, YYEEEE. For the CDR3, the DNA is TGTGCCAGCAGCTTGGCCCTTGGCAGTATCTATGGCTACACCTTC. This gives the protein CASSLALGSIYGYTF.

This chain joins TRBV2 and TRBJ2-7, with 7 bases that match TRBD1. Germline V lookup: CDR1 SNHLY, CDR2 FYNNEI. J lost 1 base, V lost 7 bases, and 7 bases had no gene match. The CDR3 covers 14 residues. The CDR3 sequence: CASKETGDSYEQYF. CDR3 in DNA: TGTGCCAGCAAGGAAACAGGGGATTCCTACGAGCAGTACTTC.

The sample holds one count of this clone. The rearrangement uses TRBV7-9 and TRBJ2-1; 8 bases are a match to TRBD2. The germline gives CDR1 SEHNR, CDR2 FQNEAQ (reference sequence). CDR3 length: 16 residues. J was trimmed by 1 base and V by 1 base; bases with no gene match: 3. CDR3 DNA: TGTGCCAGCAGCTTAGTGGCGGGAGGTTCCTACAATGAGCAGTTCTTC. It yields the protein CASSLVAGGSYNEQFF.

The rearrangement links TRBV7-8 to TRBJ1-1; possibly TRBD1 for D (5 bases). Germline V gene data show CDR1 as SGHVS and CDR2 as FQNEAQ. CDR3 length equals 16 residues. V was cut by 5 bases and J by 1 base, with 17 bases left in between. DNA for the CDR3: TGTGCCAGCAGCCCTCCTTTGGGCAGGGCGAACACTGAAGCTTTCTTT. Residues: CASSPPLGRANTEAFF.

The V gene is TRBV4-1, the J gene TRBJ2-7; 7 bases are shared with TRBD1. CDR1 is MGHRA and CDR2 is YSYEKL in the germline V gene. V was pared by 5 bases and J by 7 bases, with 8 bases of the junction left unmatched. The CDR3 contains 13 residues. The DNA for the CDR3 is TGCGCCAGCAGCTCTCGTCGACAGGGTGAGCAGTACTTC. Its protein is CASSSRRQGEQYF.

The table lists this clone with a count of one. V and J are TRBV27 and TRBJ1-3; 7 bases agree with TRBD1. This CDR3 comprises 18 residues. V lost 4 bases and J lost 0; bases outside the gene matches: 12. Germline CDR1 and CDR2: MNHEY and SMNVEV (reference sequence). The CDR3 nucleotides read TGTGCCAGCAGTTCCCACCCACCTGACAGGGACTCTGGAAACACCATATATTTT. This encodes CASSSHPPDRDSGNTIYF.

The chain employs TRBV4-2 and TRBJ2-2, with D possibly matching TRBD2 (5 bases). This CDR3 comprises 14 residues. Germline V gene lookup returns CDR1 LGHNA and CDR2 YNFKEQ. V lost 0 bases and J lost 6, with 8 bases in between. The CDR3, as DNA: TGTGCCAGCAGCCAAGAGTCTAGCTCCGGGGAGCTGTTTTTT. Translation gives CASSQESSSGELFF.

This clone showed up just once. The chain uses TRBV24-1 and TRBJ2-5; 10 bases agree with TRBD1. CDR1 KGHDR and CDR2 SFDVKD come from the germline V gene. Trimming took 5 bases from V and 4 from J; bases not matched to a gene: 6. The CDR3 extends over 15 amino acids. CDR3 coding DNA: TGTGCCACCAGTGGTGGGACAGGGGTGGCAGAGACCCAGTACTTC. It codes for CATSGGTGVAETQYF.